Included here is one TCR beta chain sequence, with context. This entry is derived from a study of T cell responses to AZD1222 COVID-19 vaccine. This CDR3 region has 14 residues. The V gene's germline CDR1 is MNHEY and CDR2 SVGAGI. The trim removed 6 bases at V and 5 bases at J, leaving 7 bases unmatched. TCRdb keeps only in-frame clones here, not all; method: immunoSEQ multiplex PCR. The data contain 130,000 to 150,000 clones, 90% of them seen just once; the ten biggest clones take up roughly 3.1%. The TCR sequence derives from an adult in good health. The rearrangement joins TRBV6-5 to TRBJ2-5, with 9 bases identical to TRBD1. Sample: peripheral blood, taken on day 0 of AZD1222 vaccination. This CDR3 is CASSGTGKRETQYF. The CDR3 coding sequence is TGTGCCAGCAGCGGGACAGGGAAACGGGAGACCCAGTACTTC.